This T cell receptor beta chain was documented in a study of cytomegalovirus exposure and HLA in healthy donors. The repertoire was sequenced with immunoSEQ multiplex PCR; TCRdb's copy has only in-frame clones and lacks some. The sample includes around 250,000 clones, around 90% of them seen just once. Study-wide results and caveats: According to the study, 180 or so TCR beta chains were cytomegalovirus-associated. The dataset shows that most TCR sequences were rare, while some public TCRs occurred in many donors. The classifier reportedly diagnosed cytomegalovirus status with high sensitivity and specificity.

Points on this clone: The antigen remains unidentified.

The receptor was isolated from a woman between 18 and 29 years old in good health and CMV-seronegative. The sequenced material came from PBMCs.

DNA of the CDR3: TGCGCCAGCAGCCAAGCGGGGGGGCCCGGGGAGCTGTTTTTT. It translates to CASSQAGGPGELFF. The J gene is TRBJ2-2, the V gene TRBV4-1; the match to TRBD2 covers 8 bases. With 1 base clipped from V and 6 bases from J, the junction kept 1 base outside the gene matches. The CDR3 runs 14 residues. Germline V lookup: CDR1 MGHRA, CDR2 YSYEKL.